The entry below describes one TCR beta chain. These data are taken from a study of blood T cell repertoires in COVID-19. The wider study: Sites in the United States, Italy and Spain provided acute and convalescent COVID-19 samples.

The germline V gene encodes CDR1 SGHDT and CDR2 YYEEEE. The trim removed 0 bases at V and 7 bases at J, leaving 5 bases unmatched. The CDR3 is made up of 16 amino acids. Original methodology: Quantification of nucleated cells was approximated via reference gene primer amplification. Generated by immunoSEQ multiplex PCR, the TCRdb table keeps only in-frame clones and is missing some. V and J calls and clone size are copied from that table; D and trimming were computed from the DNA. The table includes 250,000 or so clones, approximately 90% detected once. The sequencing sample was made of PBMCs or T cells enriched from blood (not recorded which). The V call is TRBV5-6, the J call TRBJ2-5; 14 nucleotides agree with TRBD2. The receptor comes from a man between 35 and 55 years old who had recovered from COVID-19. DNA of the CDR3: TGTGCCAGCAGCTTGGTAGGGGGACTAGCGGGGGCGACCCAGTACTTC. Translation gives CASSLVGGLAGATQYF. The entire variable domain, with the rest obtained from reference TRBV5-6 and TRBJ2-5, is as follows: DAGVTQSPTHLIKTRGQQVTLRCSPKSGHDTVSWYQQALGQGPQFIFQYYEEEERQRGNFPDRFSGHQFPNYSSELNVNALLLGDSALYLCASSLVGGLAGATQYFGPGTRLLVL.